This T cell receptor beta chain was documented in a study of blood T cell repertoires in COVID-19 (dated by TCRdb to 2018 to 2020). For the wider study: Collaborator samples came from the United States, Italy and Spain and covered acute and convalescent phases of COVID-19. The material from the prospective study consisted of cDNA or gDNA derived from T cells, B-cell-depleted T cells, or PBMCs. The dataset comprised deeply sampled blood TCRbeta repertoires from subjects exposed to, actively infected with, or recovered from COVID-19. The repertoires were released in a freely available public database intended as a resource for research on the immune response to SARS-CoV-2. Samples were obtained from the ongoing ImmuneRACE study (first 160 participants) and from about 1,300 subjects provided by 6 global collaborators. Nearly every sample came with metadata listing a de-identified subject ID, COVID-19 status, age in years and sex. Where available, HLA class I and class II types were taken from metadata supplied by the sample provider and were not determined by assay-based typing. What the research found in general, with its limitations: Clinical and demographic metadata were provided uncurated, with the amount varying by source and participant.

As regards this clone: Its recognized antigen is unknown. Base quality data are lacking; no much larger clone is found one base away.

Each collaborating institution followed its own protocols to collect whole blood in K2EDTA tubes. For TCRbeta analysis, collaborators shipped samples in one of three forms: frozen whole blood, isolated PBMCs, or DNA extracted from either of those sample types. The immunoSEQ Assay, a bias-controlled multiplex PCR, was used to amplify TCRbeta CDR3 regions from genomic DNA. Under the source paper's analysis protocol: Nucleated cell counts per sample were estimated from amplification of reference gene primers within the assay. Sequence reads were collapsed and filtered to measure the absolute abundance of every unique TCRbeta CDR3 rearrangement. For each sample, productive Simpson clonality was calculated by taking the square root of Simpson's diversity index across productive rearrangements. Imported from immuneACCESS, the table was reduced by TCRdb to in-frame sequences with V and J called. These copies leave out some clones; in studies compared against another copy, an unresolved V gene accounts for under half, and the cause of the remainder is not known. V and J calls and clone size come straight from that table; D and trimming were deduced from the DNA. The sample profile shows 37,000 or so clones; roughly 90% of them were found once. Roughly 12% of the sample belongs to the ten largest clones.

The sequence derives from a man in his 70s with acute or convalescent COVID-19. Sequencing was done on a sample of peripheral blood.

The CDR3 reads as follows: CASSPMGSSTDTQYF. The DNA sequence reads TGTGCCAGCAGCCCCATGGGCAGTAGCACAGATACGCAGTATTTT. The chain links TRBV11-2 with TRBJ2-3, with an unclear D gene assignment. Trimming takes 5 bases from V and 0 bases from J, and the germline ends sit 12 bases apart. The CDR3 holds 15 amino acids from the cysteine to the phenylalanine. Kept here is only the CDR3 DNA, which spans 45 bases and is read in frame from base 1. CDR1 and CDR2, looked up from the germline V gene, are SGHAT and FQNNGV.